This T cell receptor (beta chain) was documented in a study of T cell changes during pregnancy in multiple sclerosis (dated by TCRdb to about 2019). For context, the study as a whole: Changes in the T cell repertoire over the course of pregnancy were examined in this study in women with multiple sclerosis.

CDR1 is given as MDHEN and CDR2 as SYDVKM, both from the germline V gene. The junction carries 17 bases between V and J, which are trimmed by 3 bases and 6 bases respectively. The CDR3 sequence holds 15 residues, the cysteine and phenylalanine included. Only the CDR3 part of the read is kept: 45 bases, read in frame from the first base. Points on this clone: Its antigen is currently not known. No much larger clone is present one base from it, and per-base qualities are unavailable.

The library was obtained by the immunoSEQ multiplex PCR assay. The table comes from immuneACCESS by way of TCRdb, which keeps in-frame sequences with V and J called. Part of the clones is missing from these tables; in studies checked, under half for an unresolved V gene and the rest for unknown reasons. Here the sample has 50,000 to 60,000 clones; about nine tenths occur a single time. The top ten hold around 2% of the sample. This clonotype was sampled from a female donor in good health, enrolled as a control in a pregnancy study. The sample consisted of peripheral blood, taken in the first trimester of pregnancy. The rearranged chain carries TRBV28 and TRBJ1-2; no confident D gene assignment can be made. The CDR3 here reads CASSFRQRQLNGYTF. The DNA reads TGTGCCAGCAGTTTTCGGCAGCGGCAATTAAATGGCTACACCTTC.